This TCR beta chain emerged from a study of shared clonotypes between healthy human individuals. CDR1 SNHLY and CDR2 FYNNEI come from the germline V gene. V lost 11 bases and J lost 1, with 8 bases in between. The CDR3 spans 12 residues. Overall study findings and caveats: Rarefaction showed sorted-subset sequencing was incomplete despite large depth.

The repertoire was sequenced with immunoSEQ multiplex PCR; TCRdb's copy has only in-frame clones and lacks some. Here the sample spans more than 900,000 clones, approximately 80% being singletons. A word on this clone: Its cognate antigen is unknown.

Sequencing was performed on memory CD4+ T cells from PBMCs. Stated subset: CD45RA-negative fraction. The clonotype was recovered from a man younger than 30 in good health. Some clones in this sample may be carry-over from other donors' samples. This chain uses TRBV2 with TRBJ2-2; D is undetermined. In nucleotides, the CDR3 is TGTGCCGGAAGCCTGAACACCGGGGAGCTGTTTTTT. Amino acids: CAGSLNTGELFF.